This T cell receptor beta chain appears in the sequencing data of a study of blood T cell repertoires in COVID-19 (dated by TCRdb to between 2020 and 2021). Study-wide context: Collaborator samples came from the United States, Italy and Spain and covered acute and convalescent phases of COVID-19. The material from the prospective study consisted of cDNA or gDNA derived from T cells, B-cell-depleted T cells, or PBMCs. Subjects who had been exposed to COVID-19, were actively infected with it, or had recovered from it provided the deeply sampled blood TCRbeta repertoires that made up the dataset. A freely available public database, intended as a resource for researchers studying the immune response to SARS-CoV-2, is where the repertoires were released. Samples came from the ongoing ImmuneRACE study (first 160 participants) plus 1,254 subjects from 6 global collaborators. The sample metadata nearly always contained a de-identified subject ID, COVID-19 status, age in years and sex. Where available, HLA class I and class II types were taken from metadata supplied by the sample provider and were not determined by assay-based typing.

Whole blood was collected in K2EDTA tubes by collaborating institutions according to the institutions' own protocols. For TCRbeta analysis, collaborators shipped samples as frozen whole blood, isolated PBMCs, or DNA extracted from either of those sample types. TCRbeta CDR3 regions were amplified from genomic DNA using the immunoSEQ Assay, a bias-controlled multiplex PCR. In the paper's pipeline: Nucleated cell counts per sample were estimated from amplification of reference gene primers within the assay. To quantify the absolute abundance of each unique TCRbeta CDR3 rearrangement, sequence reads were collapsed and filtered. For each sample, productive Simpson clonality was calculated as the square root of Simpson's diversity index across productive rearrangements. Sourced from immuneACCESS, this table was stored by TCRdb with only in-frame sequences that have V and J called. A share of the clones is absent; for the studies checked, an unresolved V gene accounts for under half, and the remainder has no known explanation. That table is the source of V, J and clone size, and D and trimming were worked out from the DNA. The sample contains 140,000 to 150,000 clones, approximately 90% of them found a single time. The ten largest clones capture just under 0.95% of the sample.

With respect to this clone: The specificity of this receptor is unknown. Base qualities are not at hand, and no much larger clone is one base apart.

General study outcomes and caveats: The quantity of clinical and demographic metadata differed by source and by participant and was supplied without curation.

The sequenced sample was peripheral blood. This receptor was identified in a woman in her forties or fifties with acute or convalescent COVID-19.

Here is the DNA: TGTGCCAGCAGCGTAACTACTTACACAGATACGCAGTATTTT. Its protein product is CASSVTTYTDTQYF. This chain is built from TRBV9 and TRBJ2-3; confidence is insufficient to name the D gene. CDR1 and CDR2 are read off the germline V gene as SGDLS and YYNGEE. Reading from cysteine to phenylalanine, the CDR3 counts 14 amino acids. The DNA shown is the 42-base CDR3, in frame from base 1. V is pared back by 1 base and J by 2 bases, with 8 bases lying between the germline termini.